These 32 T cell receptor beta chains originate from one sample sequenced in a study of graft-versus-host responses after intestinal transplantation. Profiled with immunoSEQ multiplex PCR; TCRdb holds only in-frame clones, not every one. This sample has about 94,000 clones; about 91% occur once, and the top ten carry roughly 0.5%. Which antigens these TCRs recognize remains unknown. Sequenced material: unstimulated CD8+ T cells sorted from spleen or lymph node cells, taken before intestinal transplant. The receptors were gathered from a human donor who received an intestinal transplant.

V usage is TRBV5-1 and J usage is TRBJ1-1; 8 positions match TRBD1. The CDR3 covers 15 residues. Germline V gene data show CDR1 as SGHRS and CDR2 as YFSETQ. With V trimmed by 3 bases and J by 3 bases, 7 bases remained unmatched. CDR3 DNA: TGCGCCAGCAGCTACCCCGACAGGGGTGACACTGAAGCTTTCTTT. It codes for CASSYPDRGDTEAFF. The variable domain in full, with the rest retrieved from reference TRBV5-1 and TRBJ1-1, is KAGVTQTPRYLIKTRGQQVTLSCSPISGHRSVSWYQQTPGQGLQFLFEYFSETQRNKGNFPGRFSGRQFSNSRSEMNVSTLELGDSALYLCASSYPDRGDTEAFFGQGTRLTVV.

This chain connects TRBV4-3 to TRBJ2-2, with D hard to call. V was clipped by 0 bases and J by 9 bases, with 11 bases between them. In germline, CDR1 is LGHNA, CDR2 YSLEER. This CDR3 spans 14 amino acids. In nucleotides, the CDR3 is TGCGCCAGCAGCCAAGATGAGGAACGGAGGGAGCTGTTTTTT. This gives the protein CASSQDEERRELFF.

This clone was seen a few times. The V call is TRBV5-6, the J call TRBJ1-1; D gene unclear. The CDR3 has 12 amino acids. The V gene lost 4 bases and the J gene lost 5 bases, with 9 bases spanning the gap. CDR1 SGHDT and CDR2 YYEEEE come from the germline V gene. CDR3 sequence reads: CASSRKQTEAFF. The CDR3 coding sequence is TGTGCCAGCAGCCGTAAGCAAACTGAAGCTTTCTTT.

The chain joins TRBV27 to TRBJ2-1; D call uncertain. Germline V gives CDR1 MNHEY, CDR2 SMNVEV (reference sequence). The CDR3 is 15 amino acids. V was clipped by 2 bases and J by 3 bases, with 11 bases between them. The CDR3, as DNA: TGTGCCAGCAGTTTAGGTAGTAGATTCTACAATGAGCAGTTCTTC. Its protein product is CASSLGSRFYNEQFF.

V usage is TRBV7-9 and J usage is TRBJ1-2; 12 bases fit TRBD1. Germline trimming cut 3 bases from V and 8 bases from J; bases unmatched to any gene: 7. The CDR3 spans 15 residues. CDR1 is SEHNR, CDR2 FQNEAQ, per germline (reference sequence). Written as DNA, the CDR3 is TGTGCCAGCAGCTTTGGGACAGGGGGCGCAGAAGGCTACACCTTC. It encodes CASSFGTGGAEGYTF.

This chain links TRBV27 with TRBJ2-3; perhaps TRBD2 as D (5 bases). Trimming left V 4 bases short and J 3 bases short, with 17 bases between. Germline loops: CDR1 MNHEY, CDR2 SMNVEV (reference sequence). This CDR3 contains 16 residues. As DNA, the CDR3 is TGTGCCAGCAGTTCGGGGTGGTGGGGAGTTACAGATACGCAGTATTTT. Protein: CASSSGWWGVTDTQYF.

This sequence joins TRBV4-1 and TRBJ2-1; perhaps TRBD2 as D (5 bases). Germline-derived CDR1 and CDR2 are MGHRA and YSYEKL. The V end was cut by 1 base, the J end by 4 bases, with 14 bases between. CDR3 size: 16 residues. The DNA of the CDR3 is TGCGCCAGCAGCCAAGGTCTCCGGACTCCGTACAATGAGCAGTTCTTC. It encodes CASSQGLRTPYNEQFF.

CDR3 DNA sequence: TGTGCCAGCAGCCACACTAGCGGGGAAGCTACAGATACGCAGTATTTT. Encoded protein: CASSHTSGEATDTQYF. The V and J genes are TRBV7-9 and TRBJ2-3; 10 positions match TRBD2. The V gene's germline CDR1 is SEHNR and CDR2 FQNEAQ (reference sequence). This CDR3 contains 16 residues. V lost 5 bases, J lost 3 bases, and 8 bases stayed unmatched.

The CDR3 reads CASSMSGGNTEAFF. As DNA, the CDR3 is TGTGCCAGTAGTATGTCGGGGGGGAACACTGAAGCTTTCTTT. The chain employs TRBV19 and TRBJ1-1, with a tentative D call TRBD1 (5 bases). V was cut by 3 bases and J by 1 base, with 9 bases left in between. The CDR3 extends over 14 amino acids. Germline assignment: CDR1 LNHDA and CDR2 SQIVND (reference sequence).

CDR3 region: CASSLARGTNPTEAFF. CDR3 bases: TGTGCCAGCAGCTTAGCGCGGGGGACAAATCCCACTGAAGCTTTCTTT. The chain recombines TRBV7-8 with TRBJ1-1, with D tentatively TRBD1 (6 bases). The CDR3 spans 16 residues. Germline V gene lookup returns CDR1 SGHVS and CDR2 FQNEAQ. Trimming pared 0 bases from V and 4 bases from J, leaving 15 bases between.

CDR3 protein: CASSIVAKLNTEAFF. Here the CDR3 DNA reads TGTGCCAGTAGTATAGTGGCCAAACTGAACACTGAAGCTTTCTTT. V gene TRBV19 combines with J gene TRBJ1-1; D call uncertain. The CDR3 is 15 residues long. CDR1 is LNHDA and CDR2 is SQIVND in the germline V gene (reference sequence). V lost 1 base and J 0 bases, leaving 9 bases between the germline ends.

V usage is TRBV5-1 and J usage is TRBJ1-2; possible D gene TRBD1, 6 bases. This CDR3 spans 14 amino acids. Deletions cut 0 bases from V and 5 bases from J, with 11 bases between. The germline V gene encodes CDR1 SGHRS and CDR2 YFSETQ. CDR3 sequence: CASSLVDSLYGYTF. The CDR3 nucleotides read TGCGCCAGCAGCTTGGTGGACAGTCTTTATGGCTACACCTTC.

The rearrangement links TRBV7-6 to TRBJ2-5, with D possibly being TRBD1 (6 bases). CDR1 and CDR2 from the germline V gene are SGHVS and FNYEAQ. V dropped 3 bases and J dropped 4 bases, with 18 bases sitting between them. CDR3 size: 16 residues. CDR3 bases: TGTGCCAGCAGCTTGGTAACCGGCAAAGGGGGAGAGACCCAGTACTTC. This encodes CASSLVTGKGGETQYF.

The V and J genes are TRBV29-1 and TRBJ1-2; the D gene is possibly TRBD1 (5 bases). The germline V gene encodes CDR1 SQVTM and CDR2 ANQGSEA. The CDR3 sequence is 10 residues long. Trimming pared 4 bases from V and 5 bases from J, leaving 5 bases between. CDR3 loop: CSVAGYGYTF. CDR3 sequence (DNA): TGCAGCGTTGCAGGGTATGGCTACACCTTC.

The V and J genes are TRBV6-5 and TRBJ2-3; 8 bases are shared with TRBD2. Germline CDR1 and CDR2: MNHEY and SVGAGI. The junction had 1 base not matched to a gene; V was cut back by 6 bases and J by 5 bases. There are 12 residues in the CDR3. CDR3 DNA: TGTGCCAGCAGCCTAGCGGGAGATACGCAGTATTTT. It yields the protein CASSLAGDTQYF.

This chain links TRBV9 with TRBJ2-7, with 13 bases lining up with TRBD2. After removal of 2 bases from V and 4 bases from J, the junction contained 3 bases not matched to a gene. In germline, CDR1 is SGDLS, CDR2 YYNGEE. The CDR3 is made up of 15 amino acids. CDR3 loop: CASSVGTSGMYEQYF. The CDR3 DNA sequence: TGTGCCAGCAGCGTCGGGACTAGCGGGATGTACGAGCAGTACTTC.

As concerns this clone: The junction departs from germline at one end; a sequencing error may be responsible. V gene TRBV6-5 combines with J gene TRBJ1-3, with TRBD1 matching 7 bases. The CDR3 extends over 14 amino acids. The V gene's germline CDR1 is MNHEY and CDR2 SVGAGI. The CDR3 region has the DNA TGTGCCAGCAGCCAACAGGGGTCTGGAAGCACCATATATTTT. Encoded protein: CASSQQGSGSTIYF.

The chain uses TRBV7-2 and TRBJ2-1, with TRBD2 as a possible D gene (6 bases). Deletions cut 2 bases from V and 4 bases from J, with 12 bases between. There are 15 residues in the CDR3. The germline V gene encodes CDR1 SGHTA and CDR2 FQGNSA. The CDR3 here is CASSLLSGFYNEQFF. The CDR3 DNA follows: TGTGCCAGCAGCTTATTAAGCGGGTTTTACAATGAGCAGTTCTTC.

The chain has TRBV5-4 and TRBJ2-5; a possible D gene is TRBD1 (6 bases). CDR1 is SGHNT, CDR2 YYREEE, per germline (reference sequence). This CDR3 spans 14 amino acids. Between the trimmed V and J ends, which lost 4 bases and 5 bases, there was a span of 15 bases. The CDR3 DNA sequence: TGTGCCAGCAGCCCGGACAGATCTGGGGAGACCCAGTACTTC. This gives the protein CASSPDRSGETQYF.

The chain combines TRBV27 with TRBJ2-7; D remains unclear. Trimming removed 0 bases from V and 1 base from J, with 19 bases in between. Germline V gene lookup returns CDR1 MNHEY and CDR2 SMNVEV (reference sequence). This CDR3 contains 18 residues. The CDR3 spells CASSLSSTAIGGSYEQYF. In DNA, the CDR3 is TGTGCCAGCAGTTTATCCTCGACCGCAATTGGCGGATCCTACGAGCAGTACTTC.

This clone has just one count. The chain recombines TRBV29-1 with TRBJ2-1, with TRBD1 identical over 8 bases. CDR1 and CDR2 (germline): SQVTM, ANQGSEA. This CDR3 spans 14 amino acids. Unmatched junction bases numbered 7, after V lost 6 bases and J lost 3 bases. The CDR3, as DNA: TGCAGCGTAGCTACCGGGACAGGCTACAATGAGCAGTTCTTC. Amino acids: CSVATGTGYNEQFF.

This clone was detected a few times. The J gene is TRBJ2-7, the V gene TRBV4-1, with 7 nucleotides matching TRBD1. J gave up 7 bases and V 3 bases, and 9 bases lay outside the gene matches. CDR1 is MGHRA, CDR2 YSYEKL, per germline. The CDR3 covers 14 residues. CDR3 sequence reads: CASSHRQGPGEQYF. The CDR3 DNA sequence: TGCGCCAGCAGCCACAGACAGGGTCCGGGGGAGCAGTACTTC.

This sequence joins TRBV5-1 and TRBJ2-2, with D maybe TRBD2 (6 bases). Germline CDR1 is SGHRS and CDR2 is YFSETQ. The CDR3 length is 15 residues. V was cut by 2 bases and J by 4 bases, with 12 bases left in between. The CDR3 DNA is TGCGCCAGCAGCTTATACCGGGACTCCACCGGGGAGCTGTTTTTT. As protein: CASSLYRDSTGELFF.

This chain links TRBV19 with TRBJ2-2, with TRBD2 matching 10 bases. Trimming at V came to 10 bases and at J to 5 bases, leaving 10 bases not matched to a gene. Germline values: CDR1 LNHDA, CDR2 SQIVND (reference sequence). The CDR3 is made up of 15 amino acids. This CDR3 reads CATKLASGRTGELFF. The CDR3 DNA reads TGTGCCACAAAGTTGGCTAGCGGGAGAACCGGGGAGCTGTTTTTT.

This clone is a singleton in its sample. The CDR3 nucleotides are TGTGCCAGTAGTACGCACAGGGCAGATACGCAGTATTTT. Translating gives CASSTHRADTQYF. The gene calls are TRBV19 and TRBJ2-3; possible D gene TRBD1, 6 bases. The CDR3 loop spans 13 amino acids. Trimming cost V 4 bases and J 4 bases, with 9 bases left between them. Germline V gene lookup returns CDR1 LNHDA and CDR2 SQIVND (reference sequence).

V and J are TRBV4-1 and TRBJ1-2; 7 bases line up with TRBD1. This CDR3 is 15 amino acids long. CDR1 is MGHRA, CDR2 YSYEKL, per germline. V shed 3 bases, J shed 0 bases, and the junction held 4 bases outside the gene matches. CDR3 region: CASSHRQGANYGYTF. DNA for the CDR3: TGCGCCAGCAGCCATCGGCAGGGGGCTAACTATGGCTACACCTTC.

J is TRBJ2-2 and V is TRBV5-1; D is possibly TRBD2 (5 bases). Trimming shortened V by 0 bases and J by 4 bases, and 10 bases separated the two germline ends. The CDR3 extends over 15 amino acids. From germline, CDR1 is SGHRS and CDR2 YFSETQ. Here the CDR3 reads CASSLEGAGTGELFF. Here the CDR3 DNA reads TGCGCCAGCAGCTTGGAGGGAGCCGGCACCGGGGAGCTGTTTTTT.

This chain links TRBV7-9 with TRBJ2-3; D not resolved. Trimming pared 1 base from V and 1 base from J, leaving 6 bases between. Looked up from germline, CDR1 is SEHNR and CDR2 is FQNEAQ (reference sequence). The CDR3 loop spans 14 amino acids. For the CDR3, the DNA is TGTGCCAGCAGCTTAGAGCTAGGCACAGATACGCAGTATTTT. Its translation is CASSLELGTDTQYF. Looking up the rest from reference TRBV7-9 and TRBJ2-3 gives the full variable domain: DTGVSQNPRHKITKRGQNVTFRCDPISEHNRLYWYRQTLGQGPEFLTYFQNEAQLEKSRLLSDRFSAERPKGSFSTLEIQRTEQGDSAMYLCASSLELGTDTQYFGPGTRLTVL.

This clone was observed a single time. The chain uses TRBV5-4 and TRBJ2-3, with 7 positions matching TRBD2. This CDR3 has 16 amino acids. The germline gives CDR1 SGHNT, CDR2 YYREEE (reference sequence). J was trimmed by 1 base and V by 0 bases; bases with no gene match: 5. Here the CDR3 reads CASSLVVGGGTDTQYF. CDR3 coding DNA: TGTGCCAGCAGCTTGGTAGTGGGGGGGGGCACAGATACGCAGTATTTT.

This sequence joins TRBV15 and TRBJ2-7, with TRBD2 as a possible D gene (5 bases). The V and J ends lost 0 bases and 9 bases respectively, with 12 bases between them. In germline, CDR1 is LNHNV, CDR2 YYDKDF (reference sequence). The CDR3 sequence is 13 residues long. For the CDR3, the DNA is TGTGCCACCAGCAGAGAGCTAGAGACTATGCAGTACTTC. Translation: CATSRELETMQYF.

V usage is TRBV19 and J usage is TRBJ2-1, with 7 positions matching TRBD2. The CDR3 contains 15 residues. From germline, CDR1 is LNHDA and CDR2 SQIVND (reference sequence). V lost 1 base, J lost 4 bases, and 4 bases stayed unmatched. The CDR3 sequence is CASSIGSGKYNEQFF. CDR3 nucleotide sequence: TGTGCCAGTAGTATAGGAAGCGGGAAATACAATGAGCAGTTCTTC.

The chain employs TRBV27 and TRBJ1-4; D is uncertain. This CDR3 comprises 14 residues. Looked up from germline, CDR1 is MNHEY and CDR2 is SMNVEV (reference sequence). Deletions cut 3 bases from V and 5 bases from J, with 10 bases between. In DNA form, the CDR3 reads TGTGCCAGCAGTTTGAACAGTTACAATGAAAAACTGTTTTTT. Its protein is CASSLNSYNEKLFF.